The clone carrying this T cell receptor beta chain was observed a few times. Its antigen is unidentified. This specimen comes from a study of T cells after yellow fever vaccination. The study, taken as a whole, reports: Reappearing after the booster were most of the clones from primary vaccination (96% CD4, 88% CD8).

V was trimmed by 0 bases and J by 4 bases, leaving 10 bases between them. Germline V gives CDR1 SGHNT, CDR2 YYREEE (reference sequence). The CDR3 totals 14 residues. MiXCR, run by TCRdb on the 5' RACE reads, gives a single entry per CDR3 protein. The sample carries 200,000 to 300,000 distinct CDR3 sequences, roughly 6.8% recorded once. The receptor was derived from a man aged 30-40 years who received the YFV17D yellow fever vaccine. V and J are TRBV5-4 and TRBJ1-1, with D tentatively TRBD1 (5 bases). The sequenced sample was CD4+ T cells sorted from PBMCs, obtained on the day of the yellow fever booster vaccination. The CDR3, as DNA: TGTGCCAGCAGCTTGGTGGCAGGGAGCACTGAAGCTTTCTTT. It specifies CASSLVAGSTEAFF.